The 19 T cell receptor beta chains given below trace back to one sample, sequenced in a study of T cells after yellow fever vaccination. TCRdb recomputed calls from the 5' RACE reads with MiXCR, one row per CDR3 protein. The sample records 150,000 to 200,000 distinct CDR3 sequences, around 9.3% being singletons. The material sequenced was CD8+ T cells sorted from PBMCs, taken 45 days after the yellow fever booster vaccination. Receptors were obtained from a young man who received the YFV17D yellow fever vaccine.

The V call is TRBV11-1, the J call TRBJ1-4; a weak D match, TRBD1 (5 bases). The V and J ends lost 5 bases and 13 bases respectively, with 23 bases between them. The CDR3 runs to 15 residues. The V gene's germline CDR1 is SGHAT and CDR2 FQDESV (reference sequence). This chain's CDR3 is CASSEDTGLPGGLFF. The CDR3 nucleotides are TGTGCCAGCAGCGAGGACACGGGACTCCCGGGGGGACTGTTTTTT.

This chain links TRBV6-2 or TRBV6-3 with TRBJ2-1; 8 bases fit TRBD2. V lost 8 bases and J lost 3; bases outside the gene matches: 6. Germline CDR1 reads MNHEY; CDR2 reads SVGEGT. The CDR3 runs to 14 residues. CDR3 DNA: TGTGCCAGCTGGGAGCGGGGGAACTACAATGAGCAGTTCTTC. Residues: CASWERGNYNEQFF.

This clonotype has only a few counts. The CDR3 protein is CASSVEYGELFF. The CDR3 DNA reads TGTGCCAGCAGCGTAGAGTACGGGGAGCTGTTTTTT. This rearrangement joins TRBV9 to TRBJ2-2; the D is unclear. CDR3 length: 12 residues. CDR1 SGDLS and CDR2 YYNGEE come from the germline V gene. Trimming stripped 0 bases from V and 7 bases from J, with 4 bases between. Full variable domain (outside the CDR3, taken from reference TRBV9 and TRBJ2-2): DSGVTQTPKHLITATGQRVTLRCSPRSGDLSVYWYQQSLDQGLQFLIQYYNGEERAKGNILERFSAQQFPDLHSELNLSSLELGDSALYFCASSVEYGELFFGEGSRLTVL.

This clonotype was recorded a few times. The rearrangement uses TRBV5-1 and TRBJ2-6; D gene unclear. This CDR3 contains 17 residues. V was trimmed by 0 bases and J by 0 bases, leaving 10 bases between them. The V gene's germline CDR1 is SGHRS and CDR2 YFSETQ. The CDR3, as DNA: TGCGCCAGCAGCTTGGAGTTGGGCTTCTCTGGGGCCAACGTCCTGACTTTC. It is translated as CASSLELGFSGANVLTF.

The chain employs TRBV11-2 and TRBJ2-7; D is ambiguous. Trimming took off 3 bases at V and 0 bases at J, with 3 bases between the two ends. Germline assignment: CDR1 SGHAT and CDR2 FQNNGV. The length of the CDR3 is 12 residues. The CDR3 protein is CASSFPSYEQYF. CDR3 coding DNA: TGTGCCAGCAGCTTCCCCTCCTACGAGCAGTACTTC.

The chain combines TRBV2 with TRBJ2-2; D gene ambiguous. The length of the CDR3 is 12 residues. The germline V gene encodes CDR1 SNHLY and CDR2 FYNNEI. V lost 5 bases and J lost 6, with 7 bases in between. The CDR3 spells CASSLDAGELFF. For the CDR3, the DNA is TGTGCCAGCAGTTTGGACGCCGGGGAGCTGTTTTTT.

This clonotype was seen many times. J is TRBJ2-3 and V is TRBV20-1, with TRBD2 identical over 9 bases. CDR1 and CDR2 (germline): DFQATT, SNEGSKA (reference sequence). Trimming took 4 bases from V and 7 from J; bases not matched to a gene: 9. The CDR3 sequence is 14 residues long. The CDR3 DNA is TGCAGTGCTATTAGCGGGGGAGGCGGTAATACGCAGTATTTT. Its protein is CSAISGGGGNTQYF.

This clonotype was picked up a small number of times. The chain recombines TRBV27 with TRBJ2-1; 14 bases agree with TRBD2. Looked up from germline, CDR1 is MNHEY and CDR2 is SMNVEV (reference sequence). Trimming took 5 bases from V and 4 from J; bases not matched to a gene: 4. The CDR3 length is 16 residues. The CDR3, as DNA: TGTGCCAGCAGTCTGTGGACTAGCGGGGGGTACAATGAGCAGTTCTTC. This gives the protein CASSLWTSGGYNEQFF.

The sample holds a few counts of this clonotype. The V call is TRBV4-3, the J call TRBJ1-5; D is undetermined. CDR1 and CDR2 from the germline V gene are LGHNA and YSLEER. The V and J ends lost 1 base and 2 bases respectively, with 9 bases between them. CDR3 length equals 15 residues. This chain's CDR3 is CASSQATVGNQPQHF. The CDR3 DNA follows: TGCGCCAGCAGCCAAGCCACGGTCGGCAATCAGCCCCAGCATTTT.

This clonotype was counted between two and nine times. The junction departs from the called germline gene at one end, perhaps through a read error. The V and J genes are TRBV6-6 and TRBJ1-4, with D perhaps matching TRBD1 (5 bases). The CDR3 has 13 residues. CDR1 MNHNY and CDR2 SVGAGI come from the germline V gene (reference sequence). CDR3 bases: TGTGCCAGCAGTTACGGCAGGGCCCTTGCCCGTCCTTTT. Protein product: CASSYGRALARPF.

The chain employs TRBV2 and TRBJ1-4; D gene uncertain. The V end lost 10 bases, the J end lost 3 bases, and 21 bases lay between the germline ends. This CDR3 spans 16 amino acids. In germline, CDR1 is SNHLY, CDR2 FYNNEI. The CDR3 nucleotides read TGTGCCACCATCGAGGGAATAGGGTCGGCTAATGAAAAACTGTTTTTT. It codes for CATIEGIGSANEKLFF.

This clonotype was recorded a few times. The J gene is TRBJ2-7, the V gene TRBV21-1. TRBV21-1 is given as a pseudogene. The CDR3 consists of 15 residues. Here the CDR3 reads CASSKVSGIVHEQYF. DNA for the CDR3: TGTGCCAGCAGCAAAGTATCGGGGATTGTGCACGAGCAGTACTTC.

This chain connects TRBV5-8 to TRBJ2-7, with D possibly matching TRBD1 (7 bases). Trimming stripped 1 base from V and 2 bases from J, with 10 bases between. Germline V lookup: CDR1 SGHTS, CDR2 YDEGEE. The CDR3 loop spans 14 amino acids. In DNA, the CDR3 is TGTGCCAGCAGCTTGACAGGGGAGGCCTACGAGCAGTACTTC. Amino acids: CASSLTGEAYEQYF.

The chain couples TRBV7-9 to TRBJ1-1, with no clear D. V was clipped by 5 bases and J by 6 bases, with 10 bases between them. The germline V gene encodes CDR1 SEHNR and CDR2 FQNEAQ (reference sequence). This CDR3 comprises 12 residues. CDR3 in amino acids: CASSQADAEAFF. As DNA, the CDR3 is TGTGCCAGCAGCCAAGCAGATGCTGAAGCTTTCTTT.

The J gene is TRBJ2-5, the V gene TRBV6-5, with D tentatively TRBD1 or TRBD2 (5 bases each). The CDR3 loop spans 13 amino acids. The V end was cut by 6 bases, the J end by 8 bases, with 16 bases between. Germline V gene sequence: CDR1 MNHEY, CDR2 SVGAGI. The CDR3 nucleotides are TGTGCCAGCAGCCCCCGGGGCCGAAGAACCCAGTACTTC. Translation gives CASSPRGRRTQYF.

This chain links TRBV3-1 with TRBJ2-7; TRBD2 matches 8 bases. The CDR3 runs 15 residues. CDR1 and CDR2 from the germline V gene are LGHDT and YNNKEL (reference sequence). Trimming removed 1 base from V and 4 bases from J; junction bases left unmatched: 6. The CDR3 nucleotides read TGTGCCAGCAGCCAAGCGGGGGGGCGGGTATACGAGCAGTACTTC. Amino acids: CASSQAGGRVYEQYF.

The J gene is TRBJ2-5, the V gene TRBV11-2; tentative D call: TRBD2 (5 bases). Deletions cut 6 bases from V and 2 bases from J, with 13 bases between. This CDR3 contains 14 residues. Germline V gene lookup returns CDR1 SGHAT and CDR2 FQNNGV. The CDR3 spells CASRTVGLQETQYF. In nucleotides, the CDR3 is TGTGCCAGCAGGACGGTTGGACTGCAAGAGACCCAGTACTTC.

This clonotype has only a few counts. The rearrangement joins TRBV7-9 to TRBJ2-1; a possible D gene is TRBD1 (5 bases). Deletions cut 1 base from V and 3 bases from J, with 10 bases between. CDR1 and CDR2 from the germline V gene are SEHNR and FQNEAQ (reference sequence). The CDR3 loop spans 15 amino acids. In DNA, the CDR3 is TGTGCCAGCAGCTTAGGGCAGGGAATCTACAATGAGCAGTTCTTC. Encoded protein: CASSLGQGIYNEQFF.

The gene calls are TRBV12-3 or TRBV12-4 and TRBJ2-2; 9 bases map to TRBD1. V was clipped by 4 bases and J by 6 bases; unmatched bases: 6. The CDR3 is 15 amino acids. The CDR3, as DNA: TGTGCCAGCAGTTATACCGGGACAGGGTCCGGGGAGCTGTTTTTT. Encoded protein: CASSYTGTGSGELFF.